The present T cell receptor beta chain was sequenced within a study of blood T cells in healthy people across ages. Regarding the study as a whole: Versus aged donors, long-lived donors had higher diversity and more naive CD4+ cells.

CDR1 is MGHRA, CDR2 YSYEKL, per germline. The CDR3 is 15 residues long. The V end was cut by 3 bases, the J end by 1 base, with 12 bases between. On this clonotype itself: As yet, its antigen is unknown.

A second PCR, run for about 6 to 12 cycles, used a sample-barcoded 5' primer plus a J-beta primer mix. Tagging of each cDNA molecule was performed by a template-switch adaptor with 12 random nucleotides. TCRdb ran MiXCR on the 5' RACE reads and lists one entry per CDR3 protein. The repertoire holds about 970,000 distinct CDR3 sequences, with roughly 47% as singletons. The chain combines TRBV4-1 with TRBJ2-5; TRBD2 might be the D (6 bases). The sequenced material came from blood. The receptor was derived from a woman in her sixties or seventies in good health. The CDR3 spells CASSQGGKFQETQYF. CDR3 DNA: TGCGCCAGCAGCCAGGGGGGAAAATTCCAAGAGACCCAGTACTTC.